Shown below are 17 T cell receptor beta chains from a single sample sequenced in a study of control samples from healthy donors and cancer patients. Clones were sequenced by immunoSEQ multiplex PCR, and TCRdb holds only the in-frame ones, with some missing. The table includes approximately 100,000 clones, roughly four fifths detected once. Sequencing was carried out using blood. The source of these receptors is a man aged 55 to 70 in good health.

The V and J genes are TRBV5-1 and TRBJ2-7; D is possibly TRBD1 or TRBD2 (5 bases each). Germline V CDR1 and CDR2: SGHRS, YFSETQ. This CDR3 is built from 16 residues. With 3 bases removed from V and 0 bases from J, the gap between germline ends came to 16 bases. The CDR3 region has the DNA TGCGCCAGCAGCTCGGGGTTAGGGGCCAGCTCCTACGAGCAGTACTTC. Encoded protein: CASSSGLGASSYEQYF.

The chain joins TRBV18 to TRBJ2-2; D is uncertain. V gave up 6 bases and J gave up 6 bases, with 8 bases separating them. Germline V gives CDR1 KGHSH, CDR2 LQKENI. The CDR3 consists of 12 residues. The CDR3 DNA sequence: TGTGCCAGCTCGTCCTCTTCCGGGGAGCTGTTTTTT. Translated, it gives CASSSSSGELFF.

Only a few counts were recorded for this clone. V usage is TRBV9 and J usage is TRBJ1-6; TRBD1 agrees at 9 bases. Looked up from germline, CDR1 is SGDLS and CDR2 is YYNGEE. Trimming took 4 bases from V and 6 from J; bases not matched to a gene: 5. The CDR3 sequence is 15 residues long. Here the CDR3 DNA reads TGTGCCAGCAGCCCTTGGACAGGGGCTAATTCACCCCTCCACTTT. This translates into CASSPWTGANSPLHF. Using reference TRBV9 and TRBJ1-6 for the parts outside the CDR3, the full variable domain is DSGVTQTPKHLITATGQRVTLRCSPRSGDLSVYWYQQSLDQGLQFLIQYYNGEERAKGNILERFSAQQFPDLHSELNLSSLELGDSALYFCASSPWTGANSPLHFGNGTRLTVT.

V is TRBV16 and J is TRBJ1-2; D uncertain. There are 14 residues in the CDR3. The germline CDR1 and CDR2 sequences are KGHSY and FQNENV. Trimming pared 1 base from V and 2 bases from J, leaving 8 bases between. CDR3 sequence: CASSQFSRNYGYTF. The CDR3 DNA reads TGTGCCAGCAGCCAATTTTCACGGAACTATGGCTACACCTTC.

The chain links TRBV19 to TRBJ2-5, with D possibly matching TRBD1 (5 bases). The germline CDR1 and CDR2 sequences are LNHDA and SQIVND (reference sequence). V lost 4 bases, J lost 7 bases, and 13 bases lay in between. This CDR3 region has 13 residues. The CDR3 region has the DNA TGTGCCAGTAGTAGCCCAACAGGCGGGACCCAGTACTTC. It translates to CASSSPTGGTQYF. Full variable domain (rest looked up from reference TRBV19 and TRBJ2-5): DGGITQSPKYLFRKEGQNVTLSCEQNLNHDAMYWYRQDPGQGLRLIYYSQIVNDFQKGDIAEGYSVSREKKESFPLTVTSAQKNPTAFYLCASSSPTGGTQYFGPGTRLLVL.

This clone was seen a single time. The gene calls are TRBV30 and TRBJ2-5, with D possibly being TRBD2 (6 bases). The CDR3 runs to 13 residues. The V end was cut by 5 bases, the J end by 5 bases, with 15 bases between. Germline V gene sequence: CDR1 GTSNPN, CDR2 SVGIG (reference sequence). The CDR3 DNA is TGTGCCTGGGGGGCGGGGCCGTGGGAGACCCAGTACTTC. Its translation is CAWGAGPWETQYF.

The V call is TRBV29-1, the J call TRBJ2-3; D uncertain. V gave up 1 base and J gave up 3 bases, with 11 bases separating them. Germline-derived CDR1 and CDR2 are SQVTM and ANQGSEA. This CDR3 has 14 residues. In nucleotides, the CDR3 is TGCAGCGTTGAAGTCCAGCGAGGAACAGATACGCAGTATTTT. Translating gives CSVEVQRGTDTQYF.

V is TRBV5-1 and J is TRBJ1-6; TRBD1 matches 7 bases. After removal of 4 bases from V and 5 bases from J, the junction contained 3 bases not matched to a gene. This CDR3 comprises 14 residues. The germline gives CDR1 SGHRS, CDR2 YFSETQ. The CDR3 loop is CASSVGQNNSPLHF. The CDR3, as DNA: TGCGCCAGCAGCGTGGGACAGAATAATTCACCCCTCCACTTT.

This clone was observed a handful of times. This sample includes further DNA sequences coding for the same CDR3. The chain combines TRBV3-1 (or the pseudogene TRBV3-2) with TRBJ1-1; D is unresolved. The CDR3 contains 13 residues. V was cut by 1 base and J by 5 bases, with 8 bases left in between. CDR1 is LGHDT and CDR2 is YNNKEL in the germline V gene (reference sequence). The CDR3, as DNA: TGTGCCAGCAGCCAAGTGCGGGGAACTGAAGCTTTCTTT. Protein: CASSQVRGTEAFF.

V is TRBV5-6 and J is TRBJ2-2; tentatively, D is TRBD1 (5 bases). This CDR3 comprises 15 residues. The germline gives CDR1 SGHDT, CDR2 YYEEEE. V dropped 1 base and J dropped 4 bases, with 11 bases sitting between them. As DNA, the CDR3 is TGTGCCAGCAGCTTGTATTCGACAGTCACCGGGGAGCTGTTTTTT. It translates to CASSLYSTVTGELFF.

For the CDR3, the DNA is TGTGCCAGCAGCTTTGGGAAGGAGAAAGAGACCCAGTACTTC. Protein sequence: CASSFGKEKETQYF. This chain connects TRBV7-9 to TRBJ2-5; D not resolved. V was trimmed by 3 bases and J by 3 bases, leaving 11 bases between them. Germline assignment: CDR1 SEHNR and CDR2 FQNEAQ (reference sequence). This CDR3 has 14 residues. The whole variable domain, remainder taken from reference TRBV7-9 and TRBJ2-5, is DTGVSQNPRHKITKRGQNVTFRCDPISEHNRLYWYRQTLGQGPEFLTYFQNEAQLEKSRLLSDRFSAERPKGSFSTLEIQRTEQGDSAMYLCASSFGKEKETQYFGPGTRLLVL.

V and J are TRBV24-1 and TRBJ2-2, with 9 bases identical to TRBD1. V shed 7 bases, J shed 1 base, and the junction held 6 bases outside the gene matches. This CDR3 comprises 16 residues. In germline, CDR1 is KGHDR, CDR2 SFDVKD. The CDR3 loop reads CATRDRGKGNTGELFF. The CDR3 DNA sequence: TGTGCCACCAGGGACAGGGGAAAAGGGAACACCGGGGAGCTGTTTTTT.

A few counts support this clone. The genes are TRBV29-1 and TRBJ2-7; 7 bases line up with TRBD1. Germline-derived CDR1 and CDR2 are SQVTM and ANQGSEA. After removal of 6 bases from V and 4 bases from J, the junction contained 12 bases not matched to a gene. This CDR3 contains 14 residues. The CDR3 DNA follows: TGCAGCGTCAACTCGAGAGGGGGCGCGTACGAGCAGTACTTC. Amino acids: CSVNSRGGAYEQYF.

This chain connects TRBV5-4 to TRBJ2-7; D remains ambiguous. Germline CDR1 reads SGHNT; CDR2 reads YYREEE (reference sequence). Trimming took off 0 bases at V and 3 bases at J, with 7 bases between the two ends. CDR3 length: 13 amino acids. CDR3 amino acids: CASSLAADYEQYF. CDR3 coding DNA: TGTGCCAGCAGCTTGGCCGCCGACTACGAGCAGTACTTC.

The DNA for the CDR3 is TGTGCCAGCAGCACCTGGACAGACGGTCAAAATGAGCAGTTCTTC. This translates into CASSTWTDGQNEQFF. The rearrangement uses TRBV7-8 and TRBJ2-1, with D possibly TRBD1 on 6 matching bases. The V end was cut by 5 bases, the J end by 7 bases, with 18 bases between. The CDR3 runs to 15 residues. The germline V gene has CDR1 SGHVS and CDR2 FQNEAQ.

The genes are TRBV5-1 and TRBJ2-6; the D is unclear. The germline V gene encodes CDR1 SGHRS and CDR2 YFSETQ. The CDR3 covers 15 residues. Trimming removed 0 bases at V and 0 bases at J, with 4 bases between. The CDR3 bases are TGCGCCAGCAGCTTGGGGGGCTCTGGGGCCAACGTCCTGACTTTC. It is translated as CASSLGGSGANVLTF.

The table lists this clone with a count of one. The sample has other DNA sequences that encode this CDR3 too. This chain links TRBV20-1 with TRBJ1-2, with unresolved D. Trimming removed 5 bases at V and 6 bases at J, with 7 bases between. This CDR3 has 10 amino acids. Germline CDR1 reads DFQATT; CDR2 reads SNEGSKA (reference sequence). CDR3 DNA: TGCAGTGCTCGCACAGATGGCTACACCTTC. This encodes CSARTDGYTF.